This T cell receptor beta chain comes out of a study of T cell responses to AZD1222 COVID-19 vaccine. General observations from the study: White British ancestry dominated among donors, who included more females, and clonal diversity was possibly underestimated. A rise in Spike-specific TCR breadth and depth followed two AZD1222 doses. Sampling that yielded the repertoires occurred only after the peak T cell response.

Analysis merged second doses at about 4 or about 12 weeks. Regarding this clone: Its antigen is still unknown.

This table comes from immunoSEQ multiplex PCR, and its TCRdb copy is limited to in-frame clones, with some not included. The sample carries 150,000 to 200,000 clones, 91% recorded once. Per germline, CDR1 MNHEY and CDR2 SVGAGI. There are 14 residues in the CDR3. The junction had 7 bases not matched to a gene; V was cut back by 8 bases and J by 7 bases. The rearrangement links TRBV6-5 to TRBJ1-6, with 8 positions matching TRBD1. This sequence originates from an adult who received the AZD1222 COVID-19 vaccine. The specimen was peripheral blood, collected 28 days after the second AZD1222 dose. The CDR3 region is CASGSGTGNSPLHF. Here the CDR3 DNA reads TGTGCCAGCGGATCCGGGACAGGCAATTCACCCCTCCACTTT.